This entry features one TCR beta chain sequence. Its antigen specificity is not known. Base qualities are not recorded, but no much larger clone differs from it by a single base. The library was generated by 5' RACE. TCRbeta was amplified in two rounds of PCR using Phusion High-Fidelity polymerase, and the primers added sample-specific barcodes. To build the TCRbeta libraries, template-switch cDNA synthesis was carried out using SMARTScribe reverse transcriptase along with a TRBC-specific primer. After barcoding, samples were pooled and then prepared using the NEBNext Ultra DNA Library Prep Kit for Illumina. Sequencing of libraries was performed on an Illumina MiSeq with the MiSeq reagent kit v2, 300 cycles. Processing in the source paper ran as follows. Jemultiplexer demultiplexed the reads by barcode, and MiTCR with default parameters aligned the reads. VDJtools removed non-functional sequences, and clonotypes were defined by amino acid sequence, with clonotype frequencies based on assigned sequence reads. Clonal space homeostasis binned clonotypes by frequency as over-represented (0.05-1), large, medium and small. Using fastp trimming at Q25 and MiXCR clonotype assembly, TCRdb reanalyzed the public sequencing data and kept in-frame beta chains. Rows merge per CDR3 protein into single entries with the most common DNA and genes. These V and J calls rely on TCRdb rather than the paper's analysis. This sample is represented by 350 to 500 distinct CDR3 sequences; about 39% of them were singletons. Clones ranked in the top ten supply 35% to 45% of the sample.

This entry is derived from a study of MAIT cells during Salmonella Paratyphi A infection (dated by TCRdb to about 2017). The paper's findings and limits, for the study overall: The availability of volunteer samples limited the sample sizes, but these sizes were considered adequate to detect differences between groups. Compared with healthy controls, diagnosed volunteers had more expansion or contraction among the top five MAIT clonotypes (about 0.5 versus 0.13), a finding that suggests the repertoire is reshaped by infection. MAIT cell TRBV usage was oligoclonal with a preference for TRBV20 and TRBV6, and infection did not appear to change this usage.

The time point label on this specimen signifies: healthy control first sampling. MAIT cells were defined as Valpha7.2+ CD161+ T cells and identified and sorted by flow cytometry. The healthy adult controls were either laboratory volunteers or leukocyte cones obtained from the national blood and transplant service. For RNA extraction, between 5,000 and 10,000 MAIT cells from each sample were sorted straight into RNAqueous-Micro lysis buffer. To control for MAIT repertoire stability, healthy controls who were not challenged were sampled two times, roughly 20 days apart. Lymphoprep gradient centrifugation was used to isolate peripheral blood mononuclear cells from blood samples and leukocyte cones. Cells were sorted on either a BD FACSAria Fusion or a BD FACSAria III sorter. From cysteine to phenylalanine, the CDR3 is 16 amino acids long. The entry retains the CDR3 DNA only, 48 bases that are in frame from base 1. According to the germline V gene, CDR1 reads MRHNA and CDR2 reads SNTAGT. Ends trimmed: V by 6 bases, J by 4 bases; bases unmatched to a gene: 3.

This TCR was recovered from an adult in good health. This chain joins TRBV6-4 to TRBJ2-6, with 13 middle bases fitting TRBD2. The sequenced sample was MAIT cells from PBMCs. The CDR3 protein is CASSGTSGDGANVLTF. The bases read TGTGCCAGCAGCGGGACTAGCGGGGACGGGGCCAACGTCCTGACTTTC.